This entry features one T cell receptor (beta chain) sequence. Its antigen is unidentified. V was shortened by 1 base and J by 4 bases, with 7 bases between the two germline ends. The CDR3 contains 13 residues. The data stem from a study of molecular identifiers for immune sequencing clone quantification. Background on the study: With replicates, the RNA of roughly 20,000 or 100,000 naive CD8 cells was split five ways and four were sequenced.

Previously reported methods and listed TCR primers produced the bulk TCR libraries. MiXCR, applied by TCRdb to the PCR reads, yields one record per CDR3 protein. The repertoire holds a few hundred thousand distinct CDR3 sequences, with roughly a quarter as singletons. Notes on the study in general: Clones above 20 RNA copies contained over 98% of effector molecules but under 1% of naive ones.

The sequenced material came from naive CD8+ T cells from blood, with Jurkat cell RNA spiked in. Stated subset: FACS-sorted CD8+CD4-CCR7+CD45RA+ naive T cells. This sequence was found in a human donor in good health. Some libraries in this study had Jurkat cell RNA spiked in. The chain carries TRBV12-3 or TRBV12-4 and TRBJ1-1; D not resolved. CDR3 residues: CASSLDKPTEAFF. The CDR3, as DNA: TGTGCCAGCAGTTTAGACAAGCCCACTGAAGCTTTCTTT.